This TCR beta chain was captured in a study of blood T cell repertoires in COVID-19. The overall study: From T cells, B-cell-depleted T cells, or PBMCs came the material, which was cDNA or gDNA.

Original analysis: Amplification of reference gene primers was used by the study to estimate nucleated cell counts. TCRdb's table, derived via immunoSEQ multiplex PCR, lists solely in-frame clones and lacks some. V and J calls plus clone size are reproduced from that table; the DNA served to infer D and trimming. The sample gives tens of thousands of clones, roughly four fifths of which show up once; about 14% is in the top ten. The source material was peripheral blood. The sequence was obtained from a human donor with acute or convalescent COVID-19. The donor label of this sample is uncertain.

CDR3 in amino acids: CASSLWTASSGNTIYF. The CDR3 DNA reads as TGTGCCAGCAGTTTATGGACAGCAAGCTCTGGAAACACCATATATTTT. The rearrangement joins TRBV28 to TRBJ1-3, with D tentatively TRBD1 (5 bases). Trimming cost V 0 bases and J 0 bases, with 9 bases left between them. In germline, CDR1 is MDHEN, CDR2 SYDVKM. CDR3 length: 16 residues.